The TCR beta chain described here comes from a study of CD8 T cells in Susac syndrome. This clonotype was seen once. When the RNA was reverse transcribed, random hexamers were used with an input of roughly 0.45 to 1 ug. TCRdb processed the immunoSEQ multiplex PCR reads anew with MiXCR; each CDR3 protein has one entry. The sample contains around 20,000 distinct CDR3 sequences, about 95% of which appear only once. This CDR3 spans 11 amino acids. Germline V gives CDR1 SEHNR, CDR2 FQNEAQ (reference sequence). The V and J ends lost 5 bases and 3 bases respectively, with 5 bases between them. This sequence was found in a human donor in good health. The V gene is TRBV7-9, the J gene TRBJ2-7; D not certain. Sequences were obtained from CD8+ T cells from PBMCs. CDR3 nucleotide sequence: TGTGCCAGCAGCCAGCTCTACGAGCAGTACTTC. Amino acids: CASSQLYEQYF.